The rows below give T cell receptor beta chains drawn from one sample of a study of blood T cell repertoires in COVID-19. Here immunoSEQ multiplex PCR was the method, and the copy in TCRdb shows in-frame clones only, minus some. The data hold fewer than 200,000 clones, with around 82% observed a single time. Sequenced material: PBMCs or T cells enriched from blood (not recorded which). These receptors came from a woman aged 55-69 years with acute COVID-19. CDR3s include the opening cysteine and the closing phenylalanine or tryptophan. Fields, in order: V gene, J gene, clone size, D gene, CDR3 DNA, CDR3 protein. A D gene is named only where the DNA matches it firmly. Not every row has a clone size; where given, it reads once, few, many or a size class.

TRBV4-3	TRBJ1-5	NA	TRBD1	TGCGCCAGCAGCCAATGGACAGGGGATCAGCCCCAGCATTTT	CASSQWTGDQPQHF
TRBV5-6	TRBJ2-1	NA	TRBD2	TGTGCCAGCAGCTTGGGGATAGCGGGAGACAATGAGCAGTTCTTC	CASSLGIAGDNEQFF
TRBV27	TRBJ1-5	NA	NA	TGTGCCAGCGGCCTGGGGGGGGCTAGACAGCCCCAGCATTTT	CASGLGGARQPQHF
TRBV7-9	TRBJ2-7	few	NA	TGTGCCACCAAGCACATCGTGGGCGGGACCTACGAGCAGTACTTC	CATKHIVGGTYEQYF
TRBV7-8	TRBJ1-3	NA	TRBD1	TGTGCCAGCAGCGAACAACAGGGGGCGCTTGGAAACACCATATATTTT	CASSEQQGALGNTIYF
TRBV7-9	TRBJ2-7	NA	TRBD2	TGTGCCAGCAGCTCTTCTATAGCGGGGTACTACGAGCAGTACTTC	CASSSSIAGYYEQYF
TRBV4-3	TRBJ1-4	NA	NA	TGCGCCAGCAGCGCGCACAGAGCAACTAATGAAAAACTGTTTTTT	CASSAHRATNEKLFF
TRBV2	TRBJ1-5	few	NA	TGTGCCAGCATGGCCCAGGGCAATCAGCCCCAGCATTTT	CASMAQGNQPQHF
TRBV5-1	TRBJ1-1	NA	TRBD1	TGCGCCAGCAGGCTCTGGACAGGGGCGAACACTGAAGCTTTCTTT	CASRLWTGANTEAFF
TRBV27	TRBJ1-5	few	NA	TGTGCCAGCAGACTGGGGGGGAATGGCAATCAGCCCCAGCATTTT	CASRLGGNGNQPQHF
TRBV7-6	TRBJ1-6	medium-sized	TRBD1	TGTGCCAGCAGCTCGGACAGGGGGAATTCACCCCTCCACTTT	CASSSDRGNSPLHF
TRBV10-3	TRBJ1-2	NA	NA	TGTGCCATCAGTGAGCTACGATCAGGGGTGAAGGAAGGCTACACCTTC	CAISELRSGVKEGYTF
TRBV19	TRBJ1-1	few	NA	TGTGCCAGTAGTATGGGGAGGGTGTGGATTAACACTGAAGCTTTCTTT	CASSMGRVWINTEAFF
TRBV3-1/TRBV3-2	TRBJ1-6	NA	TRBD1	TGTGCCAGCAGCCTCCGGGACAGAATTTATAATTCACCCCTCCACTTT	CASSLRDRIYNSPLHF
TRBV7-2	TRBJ1-6	many	NA	TGTGCCAGCAGCTTAGCGGCCCGATCACCCCTCCACTTT	CASSLAARSPLHF
TRBV10-3	TRBJ1-1	NA	NA	TGTGCCATCAGAGGGGCGAACACTGAAGCTTTCTTT	CAIRGANTEAFF
TRBV6-5	TRBJ1-6	NA	NA	TGTGCCAGCAGTTACGCGGGCTCACCCCTCCACTTT	CASSYAGSPLHF
TRBV7-2	TRBJ1-4	NA	TRBD1	TGTGCCAGCGGGAAGACCGGGACAGGGGCTCCCACTAATGAAAAACTGTTTTTT	CASGKTGTGAPTNEKLFF
TRBV27	TRBJ2-3	NA	NA	TGTGCCAGCAGTTTACTCCTCGGGGATACGCAGTATTTT	CASSLLLGDTQYF
TRBV6-5	TRBJ2-5	NA	NA	TGTGCCAGCAGTTACCCAGGCAGGGAAGAGACCCAGTACTTC	CASSYPGREETQYF
TRBV5-6	TRBJ2-5	NA	NA	TGTGCCAGCAGCTTGGATGTCCGGGAGACCCAGTACTTC	CASSLDVRETQYF
TRBV21-1	TRBJ2-1	NA	NA	TGTGCCAGCAGCAAACCCTTCTACCACGTAGACAATGAGCAGTTCTTC	CASSKPFYHVDNEQFF
TRBV2	TRBJ1-4	NA	NA	TGTGCCAGCACCCCGGAAGGGGTCGGAGAAAAACTGTTTTTT	CASTPEGVGEKLFF
TRBV4-3	TRBJ1-4	NA	NA	TGCGCCAGCAGCCAAGGGGGGGGGCCCATAAAAAATGAAAAACTGTTTTTT	CASSQGGGPIKNEKLFF
TRBV18	TRBJ1-2	NA	TRBD1	TGTGCCAGCCACCGGACAGGGGACTATGGCTACACCTTC	CASHRTGDYGYTF
TRBV30	TRBJ2-2	NA	NA	TGTGCCTGGAGTGTACGGGGGAGTCGAACCGGGGAGCTGTTTTTT	CAWSVRGSRTGELFF
TRBV11-3	TRBJ2-1	NA	NA	TGTGCCAGCAGCGCAAGTGGAGGGGCCTACAATGAGCAGTTCTTC	CASSASGGAYNEQFF
TRBV5-6	TRBJ2-7	NA	TRBD2	TGTGCCAGCAGCTCGGGGGGACTAGCGGTTTCCTACGAGCAGTACTTC	CASSSGGLAVSYEQYF
TRBV14	TRBJ1-6	NA	NA	TGTGCCAGCAGACAGCAGGGATATAATTCACCCCTCCACTTT	CASRQQGYNSPLHF
TRBV5-1	TRBJ1-2	NA	TRBD1	TGCGCCAGCAGCTTTACAGGGGGCAATGTGGATGGCTACACCTTC	CASSFTGGNVDGYTF
TRBV6-5	TRBJ2-7	NA	NA	TGTGCCAGCACCACCACCCAGGGTAGGGAGCAGTACTTC	CASTTTQGREQYF
TRBV24-1	TRBJ2-3	NA	TRBD1	TGTGCCACCAGTGATTTAGGAGACAGGGGCACAGATACGCAGTATTTT	CATSDLGDRGTDTQYF
TRBV4-3	TRBJ1-2	NA	TRBD1	TGCGCCAGCAGCCAAGTGGACAGGGGGAATGGCTACACCTTC	CASSQVDRGNGYTF
TRBV30	TRBJ1-2	NA	NA	TGTGCCTGGAGGGCAGGCAGGGCTTTTGCTGGCTACACCTTC	CAWRAGRAFAGYTF
TRBV2	TRBJ1-2	many	TRBD1	TGTGCCAGCAGTGAACAGGGGGTTAACTATGGCTACACCTTC	CASSEQGVNYGYTF
TRBV7-2	TRBJ2-4	NA	NA	TGTGCCAGCAGCTGGAGACCGCTTGAGATAAACATTCAGTACTTC	CASSWRPLEINIQYF
TRBV3-1/TRBV3-2	TRBJ2-1	NA	NA	TGTGCCAGCAGGAACACCTTCTTGTCCAATGAGCAGTTCTTC	CASRNTFLSNEQFF
TRBV6-6	TRBJ1-2	NA	TRBD1	TGTGCCAGCAGCACCACGAGCCCAACCGGACAGGGGGAAGGGGCTAACTATGGCTACACCTTC	CASSTTSPTGQGEGANYGYTF